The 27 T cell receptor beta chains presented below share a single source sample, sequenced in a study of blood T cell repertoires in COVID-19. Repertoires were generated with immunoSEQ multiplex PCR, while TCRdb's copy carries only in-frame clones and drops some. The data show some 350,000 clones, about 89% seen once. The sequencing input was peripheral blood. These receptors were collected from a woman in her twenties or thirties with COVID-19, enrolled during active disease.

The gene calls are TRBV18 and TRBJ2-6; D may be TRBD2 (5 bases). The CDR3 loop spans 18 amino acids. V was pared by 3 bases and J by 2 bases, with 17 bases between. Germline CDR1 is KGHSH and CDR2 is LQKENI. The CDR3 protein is CASSPRGGFNTGANVLTF. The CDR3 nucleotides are TGTGCCAGCTCACCCCGGGGTGGTTTTAACACTGGGGCCAACGTCCTGACTTTC.

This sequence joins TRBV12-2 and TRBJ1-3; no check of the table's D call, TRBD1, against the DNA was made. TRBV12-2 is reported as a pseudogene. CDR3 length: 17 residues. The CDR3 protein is CASRFCKLVGVSDTIYF. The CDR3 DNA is TGTGCAAGTCGCTTTTGCAAGCTTGTAGGGGTATCAGACACCATATATTTT.

The CDR3 DNA reads TGCACCAACTCCAGGGGGCCGGGGGAGCAGTACGTC. The encoded protein is CTNSRGPGEQYV. V and J are TRBV1 and TRBJ2-7; TRBD1 is the table's D call, not checked against the DNA. TRBV1 constitutes a pseudogene. The CDR3 sequence is 12 residues long.

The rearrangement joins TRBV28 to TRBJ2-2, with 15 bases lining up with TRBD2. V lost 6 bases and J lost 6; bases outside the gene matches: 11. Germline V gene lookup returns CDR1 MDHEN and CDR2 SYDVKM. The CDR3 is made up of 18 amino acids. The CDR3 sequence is CASSWTSGGAALAGELFF. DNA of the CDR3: TGTGCCAGCAGCTGGACTAGCGGGGGGGCCGCGTTGGCCGGGGAGCTGTTTTTT.

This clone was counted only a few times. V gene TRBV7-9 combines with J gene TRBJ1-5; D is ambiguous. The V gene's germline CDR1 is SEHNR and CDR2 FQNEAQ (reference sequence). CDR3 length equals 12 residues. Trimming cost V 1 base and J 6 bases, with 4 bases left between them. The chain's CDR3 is CASSLDGQPQHF. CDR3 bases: TGTGCCAGCAGCTTAGACGGTCAGCCCCAGCATTTT.

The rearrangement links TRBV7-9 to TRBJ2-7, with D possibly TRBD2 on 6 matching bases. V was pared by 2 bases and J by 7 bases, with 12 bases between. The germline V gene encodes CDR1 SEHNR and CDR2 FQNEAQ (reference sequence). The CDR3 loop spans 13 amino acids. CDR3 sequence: CASSLRGGLEQYV. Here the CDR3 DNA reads TGTGCCAGCAGCTTACGTGGGGGGTTGGAGCAGTACGTC.

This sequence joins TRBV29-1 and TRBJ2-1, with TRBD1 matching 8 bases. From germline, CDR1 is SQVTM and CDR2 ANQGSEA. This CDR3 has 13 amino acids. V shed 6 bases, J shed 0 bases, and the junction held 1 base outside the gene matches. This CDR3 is CSVGQGSYNEQFF. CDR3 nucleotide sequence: TGCAGCGTCGGACAGGGCTCCTACAATGAGCAGTTCTTC.

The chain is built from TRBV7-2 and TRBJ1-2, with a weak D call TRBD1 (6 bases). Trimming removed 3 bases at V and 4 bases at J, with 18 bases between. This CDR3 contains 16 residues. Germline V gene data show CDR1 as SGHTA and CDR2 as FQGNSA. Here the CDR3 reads CASSFKQGLFIYGYTF. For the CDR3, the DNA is TGTGCCAGCAGCTTTAAACAGGGCTTATTCATCTATGGCTACACCTTC.

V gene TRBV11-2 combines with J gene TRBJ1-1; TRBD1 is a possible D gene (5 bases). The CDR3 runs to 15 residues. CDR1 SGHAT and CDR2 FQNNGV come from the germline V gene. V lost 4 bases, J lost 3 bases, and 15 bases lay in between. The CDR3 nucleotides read TGTGCCAGCAGCTCTTGGCAGGGTTCGGACACTGAAGCTTTCTTT. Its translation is CASSSWQGSDTEAFF.

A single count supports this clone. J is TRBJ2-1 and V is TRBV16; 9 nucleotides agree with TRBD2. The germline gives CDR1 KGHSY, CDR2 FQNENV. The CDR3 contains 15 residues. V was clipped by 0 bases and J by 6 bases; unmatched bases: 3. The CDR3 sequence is CASSQSGLARNEQFF. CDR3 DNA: TGTGCCAGCAGCCAATCGGGACTAGCCCGCAATGAGCAGTTCTTC.

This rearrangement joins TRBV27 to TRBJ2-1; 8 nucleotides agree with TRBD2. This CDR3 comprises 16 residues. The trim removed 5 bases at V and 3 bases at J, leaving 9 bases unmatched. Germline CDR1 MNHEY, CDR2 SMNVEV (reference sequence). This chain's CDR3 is CASSTRAGAFYNEQFF. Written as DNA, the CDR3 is TGTGCCAGCAGTACAAGAGCGGGGGCCTTCTACAATGAGCAGTTCTTC.

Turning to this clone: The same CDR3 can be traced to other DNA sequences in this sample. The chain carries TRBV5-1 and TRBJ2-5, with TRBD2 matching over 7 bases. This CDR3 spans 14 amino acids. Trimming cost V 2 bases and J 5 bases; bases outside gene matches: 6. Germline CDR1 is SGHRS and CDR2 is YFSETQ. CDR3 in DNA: TGCGCCAGCAGCTTAGGTGCGGGGGAGGAGACCCAGTACTTC. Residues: CASSLGAGEETQYF.

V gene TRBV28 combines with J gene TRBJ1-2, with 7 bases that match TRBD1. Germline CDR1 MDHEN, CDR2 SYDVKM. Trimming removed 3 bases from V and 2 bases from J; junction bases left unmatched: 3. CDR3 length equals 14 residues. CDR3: CASSLTGSNYGYTF. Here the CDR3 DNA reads TGTGCCAGCAGTTTGACAGGGTCGAACTATGGCTACACCTTC.

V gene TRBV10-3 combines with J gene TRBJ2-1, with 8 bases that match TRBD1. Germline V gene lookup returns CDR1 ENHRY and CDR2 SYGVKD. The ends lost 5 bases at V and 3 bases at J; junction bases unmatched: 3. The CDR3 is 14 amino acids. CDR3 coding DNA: TGTGCCATCAGTCCGGGACAGGACTACAATGAGCAGTTCTTC. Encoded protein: CAISPGQDYNEQFF.

CDR3 DNA sequence: TGTGCCATCAGTGAGTCGGGACAGGGGACCGGGGAGCTGTTTTTT. It encodes CAISESGQGTGELFF. The chain has TRBV10-3 and TRBJ2-2; 10 bases line up with TRBD1. Germline V gene lookup returns CDR1 ENHRY and CDR2 SYGVKD. The V and J ends lost 0 bases and 5 bases, in that order; junction bases with no gene match: 0. The length of the CDR3 is 15 residues.

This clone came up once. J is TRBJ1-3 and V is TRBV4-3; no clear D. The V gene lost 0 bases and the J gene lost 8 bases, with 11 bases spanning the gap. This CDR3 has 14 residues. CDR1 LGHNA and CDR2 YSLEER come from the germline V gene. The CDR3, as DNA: TGCGCCAGCAGCCAAGATGGGGTCGGGGACACCATATATTTT. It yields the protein CASSQDGVGDTIYF.

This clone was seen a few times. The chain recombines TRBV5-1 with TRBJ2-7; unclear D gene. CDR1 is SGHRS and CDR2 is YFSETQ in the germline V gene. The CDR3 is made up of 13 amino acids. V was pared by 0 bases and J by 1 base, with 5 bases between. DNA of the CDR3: TGCGCCAGCAGCTTGGCCAGATCCTACGAGCAGTACTTC. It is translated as CASSLARSYEQYF.

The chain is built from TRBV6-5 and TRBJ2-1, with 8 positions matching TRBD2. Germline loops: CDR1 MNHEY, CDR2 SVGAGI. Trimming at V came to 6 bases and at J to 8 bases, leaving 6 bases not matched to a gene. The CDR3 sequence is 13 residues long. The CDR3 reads CASSRTGGDEQFF. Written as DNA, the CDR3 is TGTGCCAGCAGCCGTACCGGGGGGGATGAGCAGTTCTTC.

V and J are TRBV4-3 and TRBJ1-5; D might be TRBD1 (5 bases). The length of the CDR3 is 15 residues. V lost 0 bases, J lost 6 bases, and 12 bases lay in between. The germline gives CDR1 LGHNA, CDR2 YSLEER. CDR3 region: CASSQEGGKIQPQHF. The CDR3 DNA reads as TGCGCCAGCAGCCAAGAGGGGGGGAAAATTCAGCCCCAGCATTTT.

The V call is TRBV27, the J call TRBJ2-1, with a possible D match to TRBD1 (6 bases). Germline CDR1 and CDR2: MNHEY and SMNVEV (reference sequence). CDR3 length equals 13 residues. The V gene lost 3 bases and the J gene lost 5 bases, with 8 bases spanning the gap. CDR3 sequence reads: CASSFSGDNEQFF. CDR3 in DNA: TGTGCCAGCAGTTTTTCAGGGGACAATGAGCAGTTCTTC.

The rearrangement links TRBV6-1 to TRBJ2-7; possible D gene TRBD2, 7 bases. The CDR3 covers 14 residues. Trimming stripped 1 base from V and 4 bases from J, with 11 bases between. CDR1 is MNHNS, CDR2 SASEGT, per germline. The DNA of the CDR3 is TGTGCCAGCAGTGAAGTGCGGGGGCCGTACGAGCAGTACTTC. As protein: CASSEVRGPYEQYF.

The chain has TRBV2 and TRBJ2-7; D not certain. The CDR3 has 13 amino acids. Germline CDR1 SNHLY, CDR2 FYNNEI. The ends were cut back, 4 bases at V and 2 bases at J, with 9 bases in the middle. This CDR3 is CASSGEQTYEQYF. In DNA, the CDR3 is TGTGCCAGCAGTGGAGAACAGACCTACGAGCAGTACTTC.

The CDR3 nucleotides are TGTGCCAGTCAGAAGGGACAGGCAATAACAGATACGCAGTATTTT. It encodes CASQKGQAITDTQYF. This chain joins TRBV28 and TRBJ2-3; TRBD1 agrees at 8 bases. Germline V gives CDR1 MDHEN, CDR2 SYDVKM. The CDR3 spans 15 residues. The V and J ends lost 9 bases and 3 bases, in that order; junction bases with no gene match: 11. The full variable domain, in which reference TRBV28 and TRBJ2-3 provide the parts outside the CDR3, is DVKVTQSSRYLVKRTGEKVFLECVQDMDHENMFWYRQDPGLGLRLIYFSYDVKMKEKGDIPEGYSVSREKKERFSLILESASTNQTSMYLCASQKGQAITDTQYFGPGTRLTVL.

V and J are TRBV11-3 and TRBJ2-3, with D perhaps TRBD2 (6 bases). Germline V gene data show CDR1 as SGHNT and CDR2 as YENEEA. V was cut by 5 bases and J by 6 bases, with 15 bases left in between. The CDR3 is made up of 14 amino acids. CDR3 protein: CASSLTGRGDTQYF. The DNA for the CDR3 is TGTGCCAGCAGCCTCACCGGGAGAGGGGATACGCAGTATTTT.

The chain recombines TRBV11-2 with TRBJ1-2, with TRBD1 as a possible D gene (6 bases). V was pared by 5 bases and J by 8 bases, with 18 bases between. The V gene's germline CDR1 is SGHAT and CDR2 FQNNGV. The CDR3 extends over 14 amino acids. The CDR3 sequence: CASSNIGGGGGYTF. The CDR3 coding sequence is TGTGCCAGCAGCAACATCGGGGGCGGGGGGGGCTACACCTTC.

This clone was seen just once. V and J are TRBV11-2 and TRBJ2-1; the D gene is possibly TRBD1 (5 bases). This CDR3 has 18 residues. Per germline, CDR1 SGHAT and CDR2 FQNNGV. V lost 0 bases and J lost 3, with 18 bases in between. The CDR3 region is CASSLEGQGPFIYNEQFF. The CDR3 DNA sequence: TGTGCCAGCAGCTTAGAGGGGCAGGGCCCCTTCATCTACAATGAGCAGTTCTTC.

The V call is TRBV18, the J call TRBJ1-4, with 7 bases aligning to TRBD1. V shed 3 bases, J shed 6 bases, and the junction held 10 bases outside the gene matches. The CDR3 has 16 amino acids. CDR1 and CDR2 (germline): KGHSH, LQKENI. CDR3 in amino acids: CASSPSRDSQYEKLFF. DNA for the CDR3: TGTGCCAGCTCACCCTCCCGGGACAGCCAATATGAAAAACTGTTTTTT.